One and the same sample provided the 26 T cell receptor beta chains below, sequenced in a study of shared clonotypes between healthy human individuals (dated by TCRdb to the early 2020s). Libraries were constructed by the immunoSEQ multiplex PCR assay. What TCRdb holds here is the immuneACCESS table cut down to in-frame rearrangements. Part of the clones is not present; checked against another copy, under half of the missing clones reflect an unresolved V gene, and the others are unexplained. This sample gives 450,000 to 500,000 clones in total; approximately 82% of them show up just once. The ten largest account for 9.5% to 15% of the sample. Sequencing was performed on PBMCs. These receptors were obtained from a middle-aged woman in good health. Some clones in this sample may be carry-over from other donors' samples.

This clone showed up many times. The V and J genes are TRBV5-1 and TRBJ2-2, with TRBD1 matching over 8 bases. V shed 4 bases, J shed 6 bases, and the junction held 14 bases outside the gene matches. The germline gives CDR1 SGHRS, CDR2 YFSETQ. The CDR3 is 17 amino acids. CDR3 loop: CASSPGPQGAGAGELFF. The DNA for the CDR3 is TGCGCCAGCAGCCCAGGACCTCAGGGGGCTGGGGCCGGGGAGCTGTTTTTT.

Only one count was recorded for this clone. The chain links TRBV28 to TRBJ1-1; maybe TRBD1 (6 bases). Trimming removed 1 base at V and 1 base at J, with 13 bases between. This CDR3 is built from 16 residues. CDR1 is MDHEN, CDR2 SYDVKM, per germline. The CDR3 region is CASSLSGVLKNTEAFF. In DNA form, the CDR3 reads TGTGCCAGCAGTTTATCAGGGGTATTAAAGAACACTGAAGCTTTCTTT.

The chain couples TRBV19 to TRBJ2-7; D is tentatively TRBD1 or TRBD2 (5 bases each). The V end was cut by 7 bases, the J end by 0 bases, with 13 bases between. The length of the CDR3 is 14 residues. Germline values: CDR1 LNHDA, CDR2 SQIVND (reference sequence). The CDR3 is CASKGTVSSYEQYF. The CDR3 DNA reads as TGTGCCAGTAAAGGGACGGTGAGCTCCTACGAGCAGTACTTC.

This chain links TRBV18 with TRBJ1-1; tentative D call: TRBD1 (5 bases). The length of the CDR3 is 13 residues. The V and J ends lost 5 bases and 3 bases respectively, with 10 bases between them. Germline V gene sequence: CDR1 KGHSH, CDR2 LQKENI. The CDR3 nucleotides read TGTGCCAGCTCAGTTCAGGGTTACACTGAAGCTTTCTTT. Translation gives CASSVQGYTEAFF.

The chain employs TRBV6-1 and TRBJ2-5; D unresolved. Germline V gene sequence: CDR1 MNHNS, CDR2 SASEGT. Trimming cost V 1 base and J 1 base, with 16 bases left between them. This CDR3 has 17 residues. This CDR3 is CASSEDRVGRVQETQYF. The CDR3 nucleotides read TGTGCCAGCAGTGAAGATAGGGTGGGTCGGGTCCAAGAGACCCAGTACTTC.

In DNA form, the CDR3 reads TGTGCCAGCAGTGAGGGACAGAGGGTAGGAGAGACCCAGTACTTC. It encodes CASSEGQRVGETQYF. The V gene is TRBV2, the J gene TRBJ2-5; 7 bases line up with TRBD1. Looked up from germline, CDR1 is SNHLY and CDR2 is FYNNEI. The V and J ends lost 3 bases and 4 bases, in that order; junction bases with no gene match: 8. CDR3 length: 15 residues.

This sequence joins TRBV11-2 and TRBJ2-5; a weak D match, TRBD2 (5 bases). The end of the DNA fits TRBJ2-7 better, so the J call may be wrong. Germline V lookup: CDR1 SGHAT, CDR2 FQNNGV. The CDR3 has 16 residues. This CDR3 is CASSLEAALAPYEQYF. The CDR3, as DNA: TGTGCCAGCAGCTTAGAGGCGGCCCTAGCCCCCTACGAGCAGTACTTC.

CDR3 DNA sequence: TGTGCCATCAGTGAGAGTCATGAAAAACTGTTTTTT. Its protein is CAISESHEKLFF. J is TRBJ1-4 and V is TRBV10-3, with D uncertain. Germline assignment: CDR1 ENHRY and CDR2 SYGVKD. The CDR3 contains 12 residues. Trimming removed 2 bases from V and 6 bases from J, with 4 bases in between.

The V and J genes are TRBV19 and TRBJ2-5; 8 bases are a match to TRBD1. This CDR3 is 14 amino acids long. The junction had 6 bases not matched to a gene; V was cut back by 4 bases and J by 5 bases. CDR1 LNHDA and CDR2 SQIVND come from the germline V gene (reference sequence). The CDR3: CASSRQGAHETQYF. The CDR3 coding sequence is TGTGCCAGTAGTAGGCAGGGGGCGCACGAGACCCAGTACTTC.

The count of this clone is one. The chain uses TRBV28 and TRBJ2-6; tentative D call: TRBD1 (6 bases). The ends were cut back, 4 bases at V and 2 bases at J, with 9 bases in the middle. CDR1 and CDR2 (germline): MDHEN, SYDVKM. The CDR3 totals 15 residues. CDR3: CASSSYRAGANVLTF. DNA for the CDR3: TGTGCCAGCAGTTCCTACAGGGCTGGGGCCAACGTCCTGACTTTC.

This clone was counted a few times. The chain is built from TRBV30 and TRBJ2-1; the D is unclear. The CDR3 covers 16 residues. V lost 2 bases and J lost 0, with 14 bases in between. Looked up from germline, CDR1 is GTSNPN and CDR2 is SVGIG (reference sequence). The CDR3 is CAWSRDLLSSYNEQFF. Written as DNA, the CDR3 is TGTGCCTGGAGTCGCGACTTGTTGAGCTCCTACAATGAGCAGTTCTTC.

The chain is built from TRBV6-5 and TRBJ2-5; 7 bases fit TRBD2. The CDR3 spans 14 residues. Germline values: CDR1 MNHEY, CDR2 SVGAGI. V lost 4 bases to trimming and J lost 3 bases; unmatched junction nucleotides: 5. CDR3: CASSLGGREETQYF. The CDR3 nucleotides read TGTGCCAGCAGTTTGGGAGGGCGGGAAGAGACCCAGTACTTC.

The gene calls are TRBV19 and TRBJ1-5; D gene ambiguous. The CDR3 has 13 amino acids. V gave up 3 bases and J gave up 3 bases, with 6 bases separating them. Germline V lookup: CDR1 LNHDA, CDR2 SQIVND (reference sequence). The CDR3 region is CASSMRYNQPQHF. CDR3 DNA sequence: TGTGCCAGTAGTATGCGGTACAATCAGCCCCAGCATTTT.

In DNA, the CDR3 is TGTGCCAGTAGTATTCAACGAACAGGGATCACTAATGAAAAACTGTTTTTT. As protein: CASSIQRTGITNEKLFF. The chain combines TRBV19 with TRBJ1-4; perhaps TRBD1 as D (6 bases). The CDR3 runs to 17 residues. V lost 3 bases and J 2 bases, leaving 16 bases between the germline ends. Germline loops: CDR1 LNHDA, CDR2 SQIVND (reference sequence).

This rearrangement joins TRBV19 to TRBJ2-5; perhaps D is TRBD1 or TRBD2 (6 bases each). The CDR3 extends over 14 amino acids. With 4 bases removed from V and 2 bases from J, the gap between germline ends came to 11 bases. Germline CDR1 reads LNHDA; CDR2 reads SQIVND (reference sequence). For the CDR3, the DNA is TGTGCCAGTAGTAGGGGGGCAGCACAAGAGACCCAGTACTTC. Its protein is CASSRGAAQETQYF.

CDR3 DNA: TGTGCCAGCAGTACGACAGGGGGCGCTGACTATGGCTACACCTTC. It yields the protein CASSTTGGADYGYTF. This chain connects TRBV27 to TRBJ1-2; 10 bases line up with TRBD1. The CDR3 runs 15 residues. Germline V gene sequence: CDR1 MNHEY, CDR2 SMNVEV (reference sequence). V was pared by 5 bases and J by 3 bases, with 6 bases of the junction left unmatched.

Only a few counts were recorded for this clone. The chain links TRBV21-1 to TRBJ2-5; TRBD2 reflects the table's D call only, with no check against the DNA. TRBV21-1 counts as a pseudogene. This CDR3 is 13 amino acids long. The CDR3 nucleotides are TGTGCCAGCAGCAAAGGAGTGGTTGTGGCCCAGTACTTC. Its translation is CASSKGVVVAQYF.

Concerning this clone itself: A read error may account for a junction end that differs from germline. The CDR3 region is CASSEGTGSSYEQHF. The CDR3 DNA sequence: TGTGCCAGCAGTGAAGGAACAGGGTCGTCCTACGAGCAGCACTTC. The genes are TRBV6-1 and TRBJ2-7; D may be TRBD1 (6 bases). CDR1 is MNHNS, CDR2 SASEGT, per germline. The length of the CDR3 is 15 residues.

This clone was seen more than once but under ten times. The chain combines TRBV5-1 with TRBJ2-5, with TRBD2 matching over 12 bases. Germline V gives CDR1 SGHRS, CDR2 YFSETQ. V was clipped by 6 bases and J by 7 bases; unmatched bases: 22. This CDR3 contains 19 residues. The CDR3 loop reads CASKEGAIRTSGTEGTQYF. DNA of the CDR3: TGCGCCAGCAAGGAGGGGGCCATAAGGACTAGCGGGACCGAGGGGACCCAGTACTTC.

To note about this clone: It may be a read error: a sequence one base away is much more abundant. The J gene is TRBJ2-1, the V gene TRBV5-1, with 11 positions matching TRBD1. V lost 4 bases to trimming and J lost 11 bases; unmatched junction nucleotides: 17. CDR1 and CDR2 (germline): SGHRS, YFSETQ. The CDR3 is 17 residues long. The CDR3 protein is CASSPTDGTGGLSKQFF. For the CDR3, the DNA is TGCGCCAGCAGCCCGACCGACGGGACAGGGGGTTTAAGTAAGCAGTTCTTC.

The J gene is TRBJ1-1, the V gene TRBV19; no reliable D call. Per germline, CDR1 LNHDA and CDR2 SQIVND (reference sequence). The ends were cut back, 7 bases at V and 5 bases at J, with 14 bases in the middle. The CDR3 has 13 residues. The CDR3 nucleotides read TGTGCCAGTACTCACAGAGCTAGGACTGAAGCTTTCTTT. Translation: CASTHRARTEAFF.

This clone was recorded once. The chain uses TRBV7-9 and TRBJ2-1; D is unresolved. Trimming removed 5 bases at V and 6 bases at J, with 14 bases between. From germline, CDR1 is SEHNR and CDR2 FQNEAQ (reference sequence). The CDR3 runs to 14 residues. In nucleotides, the CDR3 is TGTGCCAGCAGCCCGCTGGGGTCCGGCAATGAGCAGTTCTTC. Its translation: CASSPLGSGNEQFF.

The chain carries TRBV15 and TRBJ2-7; 11 bases line up with TRBD2. With V trimmed by 1 base and J by 3 bases, 5 bases remained unmatched. Germline values: CDR1 LNHNV, CDR2 YYDKDF (reference sequence). The CDR3 extends over 16 amino acids. The CDR3 spells CATSRAASGRLYEQYF. CDR3 DNA: TGTGCCACCAGCAGAGCCGCTAGCGGGAGGCTCTACGAGCAGTACTTC.

The J gene is TRBJ2-5, the V gene TRBV7-9, with TRBD1 identical over 10 bases. The length of the CDR3 is 14 residues. The V gene end was trimmed by 4 bases and the J gene end by 4 bases; junction bases not matched to a gene: 3. Germline V gene lookup returns CDR1 SEHNR and CDR2 FQNEAQ (reference sequence). The CDR3 is CASSSGQGRETQYF. The DNA for the CDR3 is TGTGCCAGCAGCTCGGGACAGGGGAGAGAGACCCAGTACTTC. Full variable domain (remainder filled in from reference TRBV7-9 and TRBJ2-5): DTGVSQNPRHKITKRGQNVTFRCDPISEHNRLYWYRQTLGQGPEFLTYFQNEAQLEKSRLLSDRFSAERPKGSFSTLEIQRTEQGDSAMYLCASSSGQGRETQYFGPGTRLLVL.

This clone was detected a few times. DNA for the CDR3: TGTGCCAGCAGTGATTCCAGGGGAGGGGACACTGAAGCTTTCTTT. This sequence encodes CASSDSRGGDTEAFF. The chain combines TRBV25-1 with TRBJ1-1; possibly TRBD1 for D (6 bases). This CDR3 is built from 15 residues. Germline V gene data show CDR1 as MGHDK and CDR2 as SYGVNS. Trimming pared 3 bases from V and 3 bases from J, leaving 14 bases between.

With respect to this clone: This is likely an artifact of a read error, given a far larger clone one base away. The rearrangement links TRBV4-3 to TRBJ2-7; D not resolved. Germline V gene data show CDR1 as LGHNA and CDR2 as YSLEER. The CDR3 sequence is 16 residues long. CDR3: CASSLPSPESSYEQCF. CDR3 DNA sequence: TGCGCCAGCAGCCTTCCGAGTCCCGAAAGCTCCTACGAGCAGTGCTTC.